This T cell receptor (beta chain) emerged from a study of T cell responses to AZD1222 COVID-19 vaccine. The repertoire was sequenced with immunoSEQ multiplex PCR; TCRdb's copy has only in-frame clones and lacks some. Among some 250,000 clones listed, around 93% were seen once. The germline gives CDR1 SNHLY, CDR2 FYNNEI. V gave up 6 bases and J gave up 8 bases; unmatched junction bases: 12. The CDR3 contains 17 residues. Samples with a second dose at about 4 or about 12 weeks were pooled together. The sample consisted of peripheral blood, taken 28 days after the second AZD1222 dose. The receptor was isolated from an adult who received the AZD1222 COVID-19 vaccine. V and J are TRBV2 and TRBJ2-1, with 14 bases lining up with TRBD2. CDR3 sequence reads: CASSTYNGLAGGDEQFF. The CDR3, as DNA: TGTGCCAGCAGCACATACAATGGACTAGCGGGAGGAGATGAGCAGTTCTTC.